This note documents a single TCR beta chain sequence. The investigators split CD4+ cells into a CD45RA+ naive subset and a CD45RA-negative memory subset. This specimen belongs to a study of shared clonotypes between healthy human individuals. The overall study: CD4 naive and CD4 memory each took three plates per donor, while CD8 naive took two and CD8 memory one.

V shed 0 bases and J shed 0 bases, with 12 bases lying between them. Germline CDR1 and CDR2: SGHAT and FQNNGV. The CDR3 totals 16 residues. The run depth of the assay was deep. On sorted subsets, replicate PCRs used 150 to 250 ng DNA, or tens of thousands of T cell genomes. Only in-frame clones appear in the TCRdb table, and some are missing; sequencing was by immunoSEQ multiplex PCR. This sample carries a few million clones, about 92% of them seen once, and the ten largest clones take around 0.4%. The material sequenced was naive CD4+ T cells from PBMCs. Indicated subset: CD45RA+ positively selected. The source is a man younger than 35 in good health. Some clones in this sample may be carry-over from other donors' samples. The chain combines TRBV11-2 with TRBJ2-7; D is unresolved. The CDR3 DNA reads as TGTGCCAGCAGCTTAGATCGACCGGGCGTCTCCTACGAGCAGTACTTC. Protein: CASSLDRPGVSYEQYF.